Following are 32 T cell receptor beta chains from one sample sequenced in a study of OX40 agonist ivuxolimab in advanced cancers. Profiled with immunoSEQ multiplex PCR; TCRdb holds only in-frame clones, not every one. In the table there are approximately 78,000 clones, about 84% of which are singletons. Sequencing was performed on CD4+ or CD8+ T cells sorted from blood, taken in a trial of the OX40 agonist ivuxolimab. Receptors originate from an adult with an advanced solid tumor such as melanoma, head and neck, liver or kidney cancer.

This chain uses TRBV4-2 with TRBJ1-4; D might be TRBD1 (6 bases). The CDR3 has 18 amino acids. Looked up from germline, CDR1 is LGHNA and CDR2 is YNFKEQ. V was cut by 4 bases and J by 0 bases, with 18 bases left in between. This CDR3 reads CASSLSGGSPATNEKLFF. In nucleotides, the CDR3 is TGTGCCAGCAGCCTCTCTGGGGGCAGTCCTGCAACTAATGAAAAACTGTTTTTT.

The chain recombines TRBV30 with TRBJ1-3; D call uncertain. The germline V gene has CDR1 GTSNPN and CDR2 SVGIG (reference sequence). The V gene lost 1 base and the J gene lost 8 bases, with 3 bases spanning the gap. The length of the CDR3 is 10 residues. CDR3 amino acids: CAWSGYTIYF. CDR3 DNA sequence: TGTGCCTGGAGTGGGTACACCATATATTTT.

V is TRBV11-2 and J is TRBJ1-4, with 8 nucleotides matching TRBD1. The CDR3 runs 15 residues. Germline CDR1 reads SGHAT; CDR2 reads FQNNGV. Trimming at V came to 4 bases and at J to 2 bases, leaving 3 bases not matched to a gene. The CDR3 region is CASSSDRATNEKLFF. CDR3 in DNA: TGTGCCAGCAGCTCGGACAGGGCGACTAATGAAAAACTGTTTTTT. The full variable domain, its missing parts supplied by reference TRBV11-2 and TRBJ1-4, is EAGVAQSPRYKIIEKRQSVAFWCNPISGHATLYWYQQILGQGPKLLIQFQNNGVVDDSQLPKDRFSAERLKGVDSTLKIQPAKLEDSAVYLCASSSDRATNEKLFFGSGTQLSVL.

The chain combines TRBV5-1 with TRBJ2-5; D not resolved. V was trimmed by 0 bases and J by 5 bases, leaving 11 bases between them. The CDR3 loop spans 14 amino acids. CDR1 is SGHRS, CDR2 YFSETQ, per germline. CDR3 in DNA: TGCGCCAGCAGCTTGGTGGCCCGTCGGGAGACCCAGTACTTC. It yields the protein CASSLVARRETQYF.

The CDR3 region has the DNA TGTGCCAGCAGCCAGACAGGGGGCTCTGGGGCCAACGTCCTGACTTTC. Translated, it gives CASSQTGGSGANVLTF. The chain couples TRBV7-3 to TRBJ2-6; 9 positions agree with TRBD1. V gave up 5 bases and J gave up 0 bases; unmatched junction bases: 2. Germline CDR1 is SGHTA and CDR2 is FQGTGA. This CDR3 region has 16 residues.

This clone is labeled as medium-sized (0.01 to 0.1%). The CDR3, as DNA: TGCAGCGTCATAGGACAGGGGGCCGCCCCATCTGGAAACACCATATATTTT. It codes for CSVIGQGAAPSGNTIYF. V gene TRBV29-1 combines with J gene TRBJ1-3; TRBD1 matches at 11 bases. Germline lookup yields CDR1 SQVTM and CDR2 ANQGSEA. After removal of 6 bases from V and 1 base from J, the junction contained 11 bases not matched to a gene. The CDR3 runs to 17 residues.

J is TRBJ1-2 and V is TRBV29-1, with TRBD1 as a possible D gene (5 bases). Germline V lookup: CDR1 SQVTM, CDR2 ANQGSEA. The V and J ends lost 1 base and 4 bases respectively, with 19 bases between them. The CDR3 is 16 residues long. The CDR3 here is CSVEGGGVNVPYGYTF. In DNA, the CDR3 is TGCAGCGTTGAAGGGGGAGGGGTCAACGTCCCCTATGGCTACACCTTC.

This clone was detected only a few times. The chain recombines TRBV9 with TRBJ2-5; possibly TRBD2 for D (6 bases). The CDR3 is 14 residues long. V gave up 0 bases and J gave up 6 bases, with 12 bases separating them. Germline loops: CDR1 SGDLS, CDR2 YYNGEE. The CDR3 reads CASSVGGVQQTQYF. CDR3 bases: TGTGCCAGCAGCGTAGGGGGGGTTCAACAGACCCAGTACTTC.

This clone was found many times. The gene calls are TRBV19 and TRBJ1-5, with D possibly being TRBD1 (6 bases). This CDR3 has 12 amino acids. Germline V gene sequence: CDR1 LNHDA, CDR2 SQIVND (reference sequence). V lost 7 bases, J lost 7 bases, and 11 bases lay in between. The CDR3 protein is CASNGGEQPQHF. In DNA form, the CDR3 reads TGTGCCAGTAATGGGGGCGAGCAGCCCCAGCATTTT.

V is TRBV7-8 and J is TRBJ2-6, with D hard to call. Germline V gene lookup returns CDR1 SGHVS and CDR2 FQNEAQ. The CDR3 runs to 16 residues. V was trimmed by 5 bases and J by 0 bases, leaving 11 bases between them. The CDR3 region is CASSPQQLSGANVLTF. For the CDR3, the DNA is TGTGCCAGCAGCCCACAACAGCTCTCTGGGGCCAACGTCCTGACTTTC.

The CDR3 bases are TGTGCCAGTATAGGTAGCGGGAGTCGCGATGAGCAGTTCTTC. Protein sequence: CASIGSGSRDEQFF. The chain employs TRBV19 and TRBJ2-1, with 9 bases aligning to TRBD2. V gave up 7 bases and J gave up 8 bases; unmatched junction bases: 9. The V gene's germline CDR1 is LNHDA and CDR2 SQIVND (reference sequence). This CDR3 contains 14 residues. Drawing the rest from reference TRBV19 and TRBJ2-1, the complete variable domain is DGGITQSPKYLFRKEGQNVTLSCEQNLNHDAMYWYRQDPGQGLRLIYYSQIVNDFQKGDIAEGYSVSREKKESFPLTVTSAQKNPTAFYLCASIGSGSRDEQFFGPGTRLTVL.

The rearrangement links TRBV30 to TRBJ1-1; no clear D. Germline-derived CDR1 and CDR2 are GTSNPN and SVGIG (reference sequence). CDR3 length equals 15 residues. V was cut by 2 bases and J by 4 bases, with 17 bases left in between. Written as DNA, the CDR3 is TGTGCCTGGAGTTCTAGGGCCAAATGGGGCACTGAAGCTTTCTTT. It yields the protein CAWSSRAKWGTEAFF.

This chain uses TRBV18 with TRBJ2-1; TRBD2 might be the D (5 bases). Germline assignment: CDR1 KGHSH and CDR2 LQKENI. The CDR3 loop spans 15 amino acids. V lost 1 base and J lost 0, with 7 bases in between. The DNA for the CDR3 is TGTGCCAGCTCACCACTGGGGAGCTCCTACAATGAGCAGTTCTTC. Protein sequence: CASSPLGSSYNEQFF.

The chain employs TRBV12-5 and TRBJ2-1; unclear D gene. Deletions cut 0 bases from V and 16 bases from J, with 16 bases between. The CDR3 is 13 amino acids. In germline, CDR1 is LGHNT, CDR2 FRNRAP. In DNA form, the CDR3 reads TGTGCTAGTGGTTTGGTACCCCCCCCCGAGGCCTTCTTC. Its translation is CASGLVPPPEAFF.

J is TRBJ1-4 and V is TRBV11-2, with a tentative D call TRBD1 (5 bases). V lost 7 bases and J lost 12, with 18 bases in between. The CDR3 covers 13 residues. Germline V gene sequence: CDR1 SGHAT, CDR2 FQNNGV. This CDR3 reads CASKLLGTRELFF. As DNA, the CDR3 is TGTGCCAGCAAGTTGCTGGGGACCCGGGAACTGTTTTTT.

The chain has TRBV6-5 and TRBJ2-7, with 7 bases fitting TRBD1. After removal of 3 bases from V and 7 bases from J, the junction contained 9 bases not matched to a gene. The CDR3 extends over 14 amino acids. Germline V CDR1 and CDR2: MNHEY, SVGAGI. The CDR3 nucleotides read TGTGCCAGCAGTTATGGGACAGCCGTTTTAGAGCAGTACTTC. This translates into CASSYGTAVLEQYF.

This clone was found once. The genes are TRBV6-5 and TRBJ2-7; D is unresolved. The germline gives CDR1 MNHEY, CDR2 SVGAGI. The length of the CDR3 is 16 residues. Trimming removed 1 base from V and 3 bases from J, with 16 bases in between. The CDR3 loop reads CASSYWGYRGNYEQYF. The CDR3 nucleotides are TGTGCCAGCAGTTACTGGGGATATAGAGGAAACTACGAGCAGTACTTC.

The chain joins TRBV7-2 to TRBJ2-5; 11 bases are shared with TRBD1. After removal of 5 bases from V and 4 bases from J, the junction contained 9 bases not matched to a gene. Germline V gives CDR1 SGHTA, CDR2 FQGNSA. This CDR3 contains 16 residues. This CDR3 is CASSNRPGQGGETQYF. CDR3 sequence (DNA): TGTGCCAGCAGCAATCGACCGGGACAGGGGGGAGAGACCCAGTACTTC.

The CDR3 sequence: CAWSWMQETQYF. The CDR3 DNA follows: TGTGCCTGGAGTTGGATGCAAGAGACCCAGTACTTC. The chain recombines TRBV30 with TRBJ2-5; D not certain. Trimming stripped 2 bases from V and 2 bases from J, with 6 bases between. The CDR3 has 12 amino acids. From germline, CDR1 is GTSNPN and CDR2 SVGIG (reference sequence).

This chain connects TRBV11-2 to TRBJ1-1; possible D gene TRBD1, 5 bases. The CDR3 totals 14 residues. Germline V lookup: CDR1 SGHAT, CDR2 FQNNGV. Deletions cut 3 bases from V and 5 bases from J, with 13 bases between. Here the CDR3 DNA reads TGTGCCAGCAGCTTTATTGGGGGGATGACTGAAGCTTTCTTT. This sequence encodes CASSFIGGMTEAFF.

This clone was seen only a few times. The chain recombines TRBV29-1 with TRBJ1-5, with D perhaps TRBD1 (6 bases). Per the germline V gene, CDR1 is SQVTM and CDR2 is ANQGSEA. This CDR3 has 12 amino acids. The germline V and J ends were trimmed by 4 bases and 4 bases, with 8 bases remaining between them. Here the CDR3 reads CSVGQVNQPQHF. DNA for the CDR3: TGCAGCGTTGGACAGGTGAATCAGCCCCAGCATTTT.

The chain's CDR3 is CASSSSGSLISYNEQFF. CDR3 DNA: TGTGCCAGCAGCAGTAGCGGGAGCCTGATCTCCTACAATGAGCAGTTCTTC. This chain connects TRBV7-8 to TRBJ2-1, with 9 bases fitting TRBD2. The V gene end was trimmed by 5 bases and the J gene end by 0 bases; junction bases not matched to a gene: 8. The CDR3 is made up of 17 amino acids. The V gene's germline CDR1 is SGHVS and CDR2 FQNEAQ.

The gene calls are TRBV5-5 and TRBJ2-3; D gene unclear. The CDR3 length is 13 residues. V gave up 5 bases and J gave up 1 base, with 8 bases separating them. The germline V gene encodes CDR1 SGHKS and CDR2 YYEKEE (reference sequence). The CDR3 sequence is CASSLIRTDTQYF. CDR3 sequence (DNA): TGTGCCAGCAGTTTGATACGCACAGATACGCAGTATTTT.

This chain connects TRBV19 to TRBJ2-5, with 9 bases aligning to TRBD1. V dropped 9 bases and J dropped 6; count of bases not matched to a gene: 8. Looked up from germline, CDR1 is LNHDA and CDR2 is SQIVND (reference sequence). This CDR3 contains 13 residues. The CDR3 sequence: CARVRDRVKTQYF. In DNA form, the CDR3 reads TGTGCCAGGGTCCGGGACAGGGTGAAGACCCAGTACTTC.

The V gene is TRBV10-3, the J gene TRBJ1-5; 7 positions match TRBD1. V dropped 8 bases and J dropped 6; count of bases not matched to a gene: 7. CDR1 and CDR2 from the germline V gene are ENHRY and SYGVKD. This CDR3 has 13 residues. The CDR3 DNA follows: TGTGCCATCCAAGGGGGCGAAGGTCAGCCCCAGCATTTT. This codes for CAIQGGEGQPQHF.

The chain recombines TRBV9 with TRBJ2-2; 8 nucleotides agree with TRBD1. V gave up 4 bases and J gave up 7 bases; unmatched junction bases: 9. Germline CDR1 and CDR2: SGDLS and YYNGEE. CDR3 length: 15 residues. The CDR3 DNA reads TGTGCCAGCAGCACGCGGACAGGGTGGGACGGGGAGCTGTTTTTT. It yields the protein CASSTRTGWDGELFF.

V is TRBV6-1 and J is TRBJ1-4, with D unresolved. CDR3 length: 16 amino acids. Trimming removed 4 bases from V and 8 bases from J, with 20 bases in between. Germline values: CDR1 MNHNS, CDR2 SASEGT. CDR3 region: CASSGPRTRLAEKLFF. DNA for the CDR3: TGTGCCAGCAGTGGGCCCCGGACCCGTCTGGCAGAAAAACTGTTTTTT.

The chain employs TRBV5-6 and TRBJ1-2; the D is unclear. Germline V gene data show CDR1 as SGHDT and CDR2 as YYEEEE. V lost 4 bases and J lost 8, with 15 bases in between. CDR3 length equals 13 residues. The CDR3: CASSPLTSGGYTF. DNA of the CDR3: TGTGCCAGCAGCCCTCTAACCTCGGGCGGCTACACCTTC. The full variable domain, with the rest looked up from reference TRBV5-6 and TRBJ1-2, is DAGVTQSPTHLIKTRGQQVTLRCSPKSGHDTVSWYQQALGQGPQFIFQYYEEEERQRGNFPDRFSGHQFPNYSSELNVNALLLGDSALYLCASSPLTSGGYTFGSGTRLTVV.

This rearrangement joins TRBV27 to TRBJ2-7, with 11 positions matching TRBD2. Germline V gives CDR1 MNHEY, CDR2 SMNVEV (reference sequence). With V trimmed by 4 bases and J by 0 bases, 2 bases remained unmatched. The CDR3 consists of 15 residues. The CDR3 coding sequence is TGTGCCAGCAGTTCCACTAGCGGGAGCTCCTACGAGCAGTACTTC. Encoded protein: CASSSTSGSSYEQYF.

The V gene is TRBV7-2, the J gene TRBJ2-1, with D unresolved. Germline V gene data show CDR1 as SGHTA and CDR2 as FQGNSA. The V end was cut by 4 bases, the J end by 9 bases, with 7 bases between. The CDR3 covers 11 residues. CDR3 DNA: TGTGCCAGCAGCTCCTGGGGTGAGCAGTTCTTC. Translating it yields CASSSWGEQFF.

CDR3 amino acids: CSVRQTGNQPQHF. CDR3 bases: TGCAGCGTTAGGCAGACAGGCAATCAGCCCCAGCATTTT. The chain combines TRBV29-1 with TRBJ1-5; tentative D call: TRBD1 (5 bases). The germline V gene has CDR1 SQVTM and CDR2 ANQGSEA. CDR3 length equals 13 residues. The V and J ends lost 5 bases and 2 bases respectively, with 10 bases between them.

The chain uses TRBV18 and TRBJ1-6; D may be TRBD1 (5 bases). The CDR3 extends over 14 amino acids. Germline loops: CDR1 KGHSH, CDR2 LQKENI. V was trimmed by 0 bases and J by 6 bases, leaving 6 bases between them. The CDR3 reads CASSPPGVNSPLHF. The CDR3 DNA follows: TGTGCCAGCTCACCACCGGGGGTTAATTCACCCCTCCACTTT.